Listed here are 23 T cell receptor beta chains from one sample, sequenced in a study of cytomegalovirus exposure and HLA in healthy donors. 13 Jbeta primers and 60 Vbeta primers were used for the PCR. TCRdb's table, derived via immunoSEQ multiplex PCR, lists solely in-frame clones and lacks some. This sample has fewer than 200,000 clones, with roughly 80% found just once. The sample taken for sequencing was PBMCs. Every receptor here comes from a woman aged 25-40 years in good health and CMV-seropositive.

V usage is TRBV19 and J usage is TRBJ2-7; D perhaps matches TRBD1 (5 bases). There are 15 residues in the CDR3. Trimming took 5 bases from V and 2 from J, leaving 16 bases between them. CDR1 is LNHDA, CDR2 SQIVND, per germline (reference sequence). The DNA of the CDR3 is TGTGCCAGTAGTGTTTGGACAAACAATGCCTACGAGCAGTACTTC. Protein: CASSVWTNNAYEQYF. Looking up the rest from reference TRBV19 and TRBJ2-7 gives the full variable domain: DGGITQSPKYLFRKEGQNVTLSCEQNLNHDAMYWYRQDPGQGLRLIYYSQIVNDFQKGDIAEGYSVSREKKESFPLTVTSAQKNPTAFYLCASSVWTNNAYEQYFGPGTRLTVT.

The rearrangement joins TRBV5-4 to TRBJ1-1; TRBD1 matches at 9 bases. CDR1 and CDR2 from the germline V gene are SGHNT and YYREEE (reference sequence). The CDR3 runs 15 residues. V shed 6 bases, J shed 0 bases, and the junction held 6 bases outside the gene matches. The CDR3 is CASTRTGALNTEAFF. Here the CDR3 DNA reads TGTGCCAGCACCCGGACAGGGGCGCTGAACACTGAAGCTTTCTTT.

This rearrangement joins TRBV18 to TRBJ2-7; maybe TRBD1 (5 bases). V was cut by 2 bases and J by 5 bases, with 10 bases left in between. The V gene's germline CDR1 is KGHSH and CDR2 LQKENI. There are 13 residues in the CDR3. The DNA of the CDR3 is TGTGCCAGCTCACCAACCTTGACAGACGAGCAGTACTTC. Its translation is CASSPTLTDEQYF.

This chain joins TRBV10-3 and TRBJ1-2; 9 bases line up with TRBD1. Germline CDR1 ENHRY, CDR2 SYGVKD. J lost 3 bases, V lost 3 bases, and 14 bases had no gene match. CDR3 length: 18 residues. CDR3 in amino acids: CAISEQGAAVLGHYGYTF. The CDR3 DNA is TGTGCCATCAGTGAACAGGGGGCGGCAGTCCTAGGTCACTATGGCTACACCTTC.

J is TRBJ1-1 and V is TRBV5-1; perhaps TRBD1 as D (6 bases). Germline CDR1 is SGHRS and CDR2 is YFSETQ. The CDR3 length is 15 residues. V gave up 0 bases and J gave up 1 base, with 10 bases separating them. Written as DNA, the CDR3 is TGCGCCAGCAGCTTGGCCATGACAGGGAACACTGAAGCTTTCTTT. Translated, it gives CASSLAMTGNTEAFF. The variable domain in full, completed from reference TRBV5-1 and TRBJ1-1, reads KAGVTQTPRYLIKTRGQQVTLSCSPISGHRSVSWYQQTPGQGLQFLFEYFSETQRNKGNFPGRFSGRQFSNSRSEMNVSTLELGDSALYLCASSLAMTGNTEAFFGQGTRLTVV.

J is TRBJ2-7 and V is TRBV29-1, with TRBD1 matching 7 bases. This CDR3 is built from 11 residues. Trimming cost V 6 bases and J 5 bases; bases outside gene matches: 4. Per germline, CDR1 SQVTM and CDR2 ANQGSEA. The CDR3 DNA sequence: TGCAGCGTACAAACAGGGGACGAGCAGTACTTC. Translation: CSVQTGDEQYF.

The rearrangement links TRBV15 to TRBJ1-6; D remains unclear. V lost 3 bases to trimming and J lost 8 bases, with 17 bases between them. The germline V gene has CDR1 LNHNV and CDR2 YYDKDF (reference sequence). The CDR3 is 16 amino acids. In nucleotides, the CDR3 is TGTGCCACCAGCAGGGCCACGGGGAGCGGGGATTCACCCCTCCACTTT. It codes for CATSRATGSGDSPLHF.

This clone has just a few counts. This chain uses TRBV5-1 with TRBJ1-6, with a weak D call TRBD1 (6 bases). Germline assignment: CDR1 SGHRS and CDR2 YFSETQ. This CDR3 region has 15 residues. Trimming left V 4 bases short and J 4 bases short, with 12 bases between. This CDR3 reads CASSASTGYNSPLHF. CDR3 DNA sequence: TGCGCCAGCAGCGCCAGCACAGGGTATAATTCACCCCTCCACTTT.

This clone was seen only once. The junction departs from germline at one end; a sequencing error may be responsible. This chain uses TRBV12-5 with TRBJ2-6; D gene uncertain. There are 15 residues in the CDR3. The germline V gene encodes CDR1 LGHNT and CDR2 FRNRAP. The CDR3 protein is CASGLVLSGANVLTF. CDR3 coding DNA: TGTGCTAGTGGTCTGGTCCTCTCTGGGGCCAACGTCCTGACTTTC.

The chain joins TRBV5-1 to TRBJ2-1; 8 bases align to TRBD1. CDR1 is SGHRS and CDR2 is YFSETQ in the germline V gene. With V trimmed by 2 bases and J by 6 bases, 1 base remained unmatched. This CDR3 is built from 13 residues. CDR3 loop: CASSLQGGNEQFF. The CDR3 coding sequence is TGCGCCAGCAGCTTACAGGGGGGCAATGAGCAGTTCTTC. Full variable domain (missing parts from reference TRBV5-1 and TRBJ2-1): KAGVTQTPRYLIKTRGQQVTLSCSPISGHRSVSWYQQTPGQGLQFLFEYFSETQRNKGNFPGRFSGRQFSNSRSEMNVSTLELGDSALYLCASSLQGGNEQFFGPGTRLTVL.

CDR3 bases: TGTGCCAGCAGCCCCACTAGCGGGGGGCTCGGGGTCACAGATACGCAGTATTTT. It specifies CASSPTSGGLGVTDTQYF. The V gene is TRBV7-3, the J gene TRBJ2-3; 12 bases line up with TRBD2. The CDR3 consists of 18 residues. V lost 5 bases to trimming and J lost 2 bases; unmatched junction nucleotides: 11. Per germline, CDR1 SGHTA and CDR2 FQGTGA.

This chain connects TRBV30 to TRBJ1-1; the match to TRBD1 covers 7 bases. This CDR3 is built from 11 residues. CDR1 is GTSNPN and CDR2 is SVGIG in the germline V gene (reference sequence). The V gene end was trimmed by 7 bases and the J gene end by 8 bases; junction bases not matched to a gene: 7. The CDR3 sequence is CALGGQLEAFF. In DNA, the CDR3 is TGTGCCTTGGGGGGACAGCTCGAAGCTTTCTTT.

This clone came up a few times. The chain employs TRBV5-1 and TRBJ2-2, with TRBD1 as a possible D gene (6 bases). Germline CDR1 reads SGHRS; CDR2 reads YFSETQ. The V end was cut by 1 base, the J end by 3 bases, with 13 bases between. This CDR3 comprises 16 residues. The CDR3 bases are TGCGCCAGCAGCTTGCTCCTGACAGGTTACACCGGGGAGCTGTTTTTT. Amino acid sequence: CASSLLLTGYTGELFF.

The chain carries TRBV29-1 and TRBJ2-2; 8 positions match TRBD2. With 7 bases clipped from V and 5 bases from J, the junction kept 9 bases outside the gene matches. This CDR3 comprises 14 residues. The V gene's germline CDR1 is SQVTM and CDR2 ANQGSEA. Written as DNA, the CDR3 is TGCAGCGGGCGAAGCGGGGGCGGGACCGGGGAGCTGTTTTTT. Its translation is CSGRSGGGTGELFF.

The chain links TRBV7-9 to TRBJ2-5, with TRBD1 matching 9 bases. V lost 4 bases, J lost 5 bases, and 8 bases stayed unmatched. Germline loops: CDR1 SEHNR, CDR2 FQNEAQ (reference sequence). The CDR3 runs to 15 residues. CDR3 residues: CASSSPDRGVETQYF. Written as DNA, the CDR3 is TGTGCCAGCAGCTCGCCAGACAGGGGGGTGGAGACCCAGTACTTC.

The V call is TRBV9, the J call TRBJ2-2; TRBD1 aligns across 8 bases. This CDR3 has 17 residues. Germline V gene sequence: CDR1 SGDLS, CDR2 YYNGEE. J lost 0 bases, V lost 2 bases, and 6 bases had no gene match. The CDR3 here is CASSVGRGLSNTGELFF. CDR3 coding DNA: TGTGCCAGCAGCGTGGGCAGGGGGCTATCGAACACCGGGGAGCTGTTTTTT. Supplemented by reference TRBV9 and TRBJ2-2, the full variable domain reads DSGVTQTPKHLITATGQRVTLRCSPRSGDLSVYWYQQSLDQGLQFLIQYYNGEERAKGNILERFSAQQFPDLHSELNLSSLELGDSALYFCASSVGRGLSNTGELFFGEGSRLTVL.

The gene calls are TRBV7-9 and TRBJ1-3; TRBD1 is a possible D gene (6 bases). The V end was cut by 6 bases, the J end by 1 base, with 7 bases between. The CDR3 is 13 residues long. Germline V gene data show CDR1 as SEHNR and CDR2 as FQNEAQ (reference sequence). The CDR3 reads CASRRGSGNTIYF. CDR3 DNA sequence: TGTGCCAGCAGGAGGGGGTCTGGAAACACCATATATTTT.

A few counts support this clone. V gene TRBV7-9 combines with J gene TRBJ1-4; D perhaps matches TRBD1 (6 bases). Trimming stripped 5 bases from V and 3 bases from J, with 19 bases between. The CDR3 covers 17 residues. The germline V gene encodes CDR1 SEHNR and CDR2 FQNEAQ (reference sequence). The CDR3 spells CASSRGWVGGSNEKLFF. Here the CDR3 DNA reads TGTGCCAGCAGCAGAGGATGGGTAGGGGGATCTAATGAAAAACTGTTTTTT.

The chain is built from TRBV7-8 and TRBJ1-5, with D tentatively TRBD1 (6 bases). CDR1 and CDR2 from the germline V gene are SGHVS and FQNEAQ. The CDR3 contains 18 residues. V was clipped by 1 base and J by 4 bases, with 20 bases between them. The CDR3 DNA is TGTGCCAGCAGCTTAGATTCGCGGGACACCGGGAGGAATCAGCCCCAGCATTTT. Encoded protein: CASSLDSRDTGRNQPQHF.

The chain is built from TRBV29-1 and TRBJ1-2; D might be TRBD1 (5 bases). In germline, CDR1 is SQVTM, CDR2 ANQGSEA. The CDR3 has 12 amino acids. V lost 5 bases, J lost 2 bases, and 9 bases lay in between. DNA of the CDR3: TGCAGCGTTAAACAGGAGAACTATGGCTACACCTTC. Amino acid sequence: CSVKQENYGYTF.

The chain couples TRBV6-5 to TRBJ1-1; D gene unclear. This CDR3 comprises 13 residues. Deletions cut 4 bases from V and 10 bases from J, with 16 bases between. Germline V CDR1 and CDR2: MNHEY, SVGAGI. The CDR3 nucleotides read TGTGCCAGCAGTTCCTCCCCGGGAGGTCGAGCTTTCTTT. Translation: CASSSSPGGRAFF.

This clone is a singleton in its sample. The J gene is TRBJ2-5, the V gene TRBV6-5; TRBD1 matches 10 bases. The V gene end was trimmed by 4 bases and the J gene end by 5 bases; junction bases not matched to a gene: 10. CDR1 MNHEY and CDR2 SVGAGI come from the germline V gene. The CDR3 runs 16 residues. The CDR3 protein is CASSSIGTGDLETQYF. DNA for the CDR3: TGTGCCAGCAGTTCCATCGGGACAGGGGATTTGGAGACCCAGTACTTC.

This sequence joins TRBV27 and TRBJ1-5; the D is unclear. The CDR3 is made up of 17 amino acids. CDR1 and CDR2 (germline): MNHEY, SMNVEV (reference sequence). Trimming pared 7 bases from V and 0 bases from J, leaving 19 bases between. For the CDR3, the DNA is TGTGCCAGCAATCTCAGAACGAGCGGTTATAGCAATCAGCCCCAGCATTTT. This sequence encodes CASNLRTSGYSNQPQHF.